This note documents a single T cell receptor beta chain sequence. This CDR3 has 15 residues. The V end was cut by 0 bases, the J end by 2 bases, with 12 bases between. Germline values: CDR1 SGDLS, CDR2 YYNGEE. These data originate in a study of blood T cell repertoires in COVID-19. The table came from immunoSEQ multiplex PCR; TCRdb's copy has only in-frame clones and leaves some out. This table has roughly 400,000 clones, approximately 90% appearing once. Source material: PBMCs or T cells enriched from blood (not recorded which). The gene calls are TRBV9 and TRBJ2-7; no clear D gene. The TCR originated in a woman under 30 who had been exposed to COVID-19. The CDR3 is CASSVAVGGAYEQYF. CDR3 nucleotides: TGTGCCAGCAGCGTAGCAGTTGGCGGCGCCTACGAGCAGTACTTC.